These 21 T cell receptor beta chains originate from one sample sequenced in a study of blood T cell repertoires in COVID-19. Clones were sequenced by immunoSEQ multiplex PCR, and TCRdb holds only the in-frame ones, with some missing. The sample lists roughly 100,000 clones, 80% to 95% occurring once. The sequencing input was peripheral blood. The receptor source for this set is a young man with acute or convalescent COVID-19.

This clone occurred a few times. The V and J genes are TRBV27 and TRBJ1-5; 8 nucleotides align to TRBD1. The length of the CDR3 is 18 residues. Germline CDR1 and CDR2: MNHEY and SMNVEV (reference sequence). Unmatched junction bases numbered 14, after V lost 7 bases and J lost 0 bases. Written as DNA, the CDR3 is TGTGCCAGCAAGGCGAGCAGGGGGCCCGAAGATAGCAATCAGCCCCAGCATTTT. Its protein product is CASKASRGPEDSNQPQHF.

V usage is TRBV2 and J usage is TRBJ2-7; D is unresolved. The CDR3 is 14 amino acids. Germline V gene sequence: CDR1 SNHLY, CDR2 FYNNEI. Trimming cost V 2 bases and J 6 bases, with 14 bases left between them. DNA for the CDR3: TGTGCCAGCAGTGAACTTTGGCAGGTCCTCGAGCAGTACTTC. It translates to CASSELWQVLEQYF.

The V call is TRBV30, the J call TRBJ1-1; perhaps TRBD1 as D (5 bases). The CDR3 has 14 amino acids. Germline CDR1 and CDR2: GTSNPN and SVGIG (reference sequence). The V and J ends lost 3 bases and 2 bases respectively, with 13 bases between them. Here the CDR3 reads CAWSTGRRNTEAFF. Written as DNA, the CDR3 is TGTGCCTGGAGCACAGGTAGGCGTAACACTGAAGCTTTCTTT. Supplemented by reference TRBV30 and TRBJ1-1, the full variable domain reads SQTIHQWPATLVQPVGSPLSLECTVEGTSNPNLYWYRQAAGRGLQLLFYSVGIGQISSEVPQNLSASRPQDRQFILSSKKLLLSDSGFYLCAWSTGRRNTEAFFGQGTRLTVV.

The chain is built from TRBV4-1 and TRBJ1-1; D might be TRBD1 (5 bases). CDR3 length equals 14 residues. Germline V lookup: CDR1 MGHRA, CDR2 YSYEKL. V dropped 4 bases and J dropped 3 bases, with 12 bases sitting between them. The CDR3 nucleotides read TGCGCCAGCAGCCGGGGCGGGGGGGACACTGAAGCTTTCTTT. It yields the protein CASSRGGGDTEAFF.

The J gene is TRBJ2-7, the V gene TRBV12-3 or TRBV12-4; D unresolved. The germline V and J ends were trimmed by 5 bases and 3 bases, with 5 bases remaining between them. This CDR3 contains 11 residues. The CDR3 nucleotides are TGTGCCAGCAGTCCCCGCTACGAGCAGTACTTC. Its translation is CASSPRYEQYF.

The chain uses TRBV11-2 and TRBJ1-5; 9 nucleotides align to TRBD1. The trim removed 3 bases at V and 0 bases at J, leaving 9 bases unmatched. In germline, CDR1 is SGHAT, CDR2 FQNNGV. The CDR3 length is 18 residues. CDR3 amino acids: CASSLGQGAVYSNQPQHF. CDR3 sequence (DNA): TGTGCCAGCAGCTTGGGACAGGGCGCGGTGTATAGCAATCAGCCCCAGCATTTT. Filled out from reference TRBV11-2 and TRBJ1-5, the complete variable domain reads EAGVAQSPRYKIIEKRQSVAFWCNPISGHATLYWYQQILGQGPKLLIQFQNNGVVDDSQLPKDRFSAERLKGVDSTLKIQPAKLEDSAVYLCASSLGQGAVYSNQPQHFGDGTRLSIL.

The DNA for the CDR3 is TGTGCCAGCAGCTTAGGGCCCGTAGGAGTGGAGGGTTTGAGGAATCAGCCCCAGCATTTT. Its protein is CASSLGPVGVEGLRNQPQHF. V usage is TRBV7-4 and J usage is TRBJ1-5; no clear D. V lost 1 base and J 4 bases, leaving 26 bases between the germline ends. This CDR3 is 20 amino acids long. The germline CDR1 and CDR2 sequences are SGHVT and SQSDAQ.

The sample holds a few counts of this clone. The rearrangement joins TRBV6-5 to TRBJ2-7; TRBD2 might be the D (5 bases). CDR1 is MNHEY and CDR2 is SVGAGI in the germline V gene. The CDR3 is made up of 15 amino acids. V lost 6 bases and J lost 6, with 21 bases in between. Written as DNA, the CDR3 is TGTGCCAGCAGCGCCTCGGAGCTAGCTTCTGGCGAGCAGTACTTC. Its protein product is CASSASELASGEQYF.

This clone was seen just once. This chain uses TRBV24-1 with TRBJ1-1, with D possibly matching TRBD1 (5 bases). This CDR3 region has 14 residues. V was shortened by 2 bases and J by 11 bases, with 17 bases between the two germline ends. Germline lookup yields CDR1 KGHDR and CDR2 SFDVKD. The CDR3 nucleotides read TGTGCCACCAGTGATTCGGGACTCCAAGGGAGGGCTTTCTTT. Protein: CATSDSGLQGRAFF.

V and J are TRBV28 and TRBJ1-2, with D perhaps TRBD1 (6 bases). CDR3 length: 16 residues. Trimming removed 5 bases at V and 4 bases at J, with 20 bases between. Per the germline V gene, CDR1 is MDHEN and CDR2 is SYDVKM. CDR3 in amino acids: CASSQARDIILYGYTF. The CDR3 DNA follows: TGTGCCAGCAGTCAGGCCCGGGACATAATCCTCTATGGCTACACCTTC.

The V call is TRBV7-9, the J call TRBJ2-7; D is ambiguous. This CDR3 has 13 amino acids. V was pared by 2 bases and J by 0 bases, with 5 bases between. Looked up from germline, CDR1 is SEHNR and CDR2 is FQNEAQ (reference sequence). The DNA of the CDR3 is TGTGCCAGCAGCTTATCCCTCTCCTACGAGCAGTACTTC. This sequence encodes CASSLSLSYEQYF.

In this sample, this clone turned up once. The gene calls are TRBV3-1 (or the pseudogene TRBV3-2) and TRBJ1-2, with D uncertain. The CDR3 contains 14 residues. Germline V gene lookup returns CDR1 LGHDT and CDR2 YNNKEL (reference sequence). V was cut by 0 bases and J by 5 bases, with 10 bases left in between. DNA for the CDR3: TGTGCCAGCAGCCAAGATCCCGACACGTATGGCTACACCTTC. The encoded protein is CASSQDPDTYGYTF.

This sequence joins TRBV30 and TRBJ2-2; 11 positions match TRBD2. This CDR3 region has 16 residues. The J segment lost 0 bases and the V segment lost 5 bases, leaving 5 bases of the junction unmatched. In germline, CDR1 is GTSNPN, CDR2 SVGIG (reference sequence). The CDR3 bases are TGTGCCTGGCAAGGACTAGCGGGCGCGAACACCGGGGAGCTGTTTTTT. Translated: CAWQGLAGANTGELFF.

The chain couples TRBV5-8 to TRBJ2-1; weak D call: TRBD1 (9 bases). The CDR3 runs to 16 residues. V was trimmed by 4 bases and J by 9 bases, leaving 23 bases between them. Germline CDR1 is SGHTS and CDR2 is YDEGEE. The DNA for the CDR3 is TGTGCCAGCAGCCGCGCGGGGGGACAGGGAAAAGGTGAGCAGTTCTTC. It yields the protein CASSRAGGQGKGEQFF.

The chain links TRBV6-6 to TRBJ2-1, with 11 nucleotides matching TRBD1. The V and J ends lost 2 bases and 6 bases, in that order; junction bases with no gene match: 6. Germline CDR1 reads MNHNY; CDR2 reads SVGAGI (reference sequence). The CDR3 extends over 16 amino acids. DNA for the CDR3: TGTGCCAGCAGTTACGGCACCGGGACAGGGGGCAATGAGCAGTTCTTC. Protein product: CASSYGTGTGGNEQFF.

The chain uses TRBV25-1 and TRBJ1-1, with D maybe TRBD1 (6 bases). The length of the CDR3 is 13 residues. V dropped 5 bases and J dropped 11 bases, with 18 bases sitting between them. The germline CDR1 and CDR2 sequences are MGHDK and SYGVNS. CDR3 nucleotide sequence: TGTGCCAGCAGTCAACCAGGGGTGGGGCGGGCTTTCTTT. Its protein product is CASSQPGVGRAFF. Supplemented by reference TRBV25-1 and TRBJ1-1, the full variable domain reads EADIYQTPRYLVIGTGKKITLECSQTMGHDKMYWYQQDPGMELHLIHYSYGVNSTEKGDLSSESTVSRIRTEHFPLTLESARPSHTSQYLCASSQPGVGRAFFGQGTRLTVV.

V gene TRBV25-1 combines with J gene TRBJ2-1, with 8 nucleotides matching TRBD1. Germline CDR1 MGHDK, CDR2 SYGVNS. CDR3 size: 16 residues. Trimming took 6 bases from V and 0 from J; bases not matched to a gene: 7. In nucleotides, the CDR3 is TGTGCCAGCAGCAAACCTACAGGGGGCTCCTACAATGAGCAGTTCTTC. Residues: CASSKPTGGSYNEQFF. The variable domain in full, with the rest retrieved from reference TRBV25-1 and TRBJ2-1, is EADIYQTPRYLVIGTGKKITLECSQTMGHDKMYWYQQDPGMELHLIHYSYGVNSTEKGDLSSESTVSRIRTEHFPLTLESARPSHTSQYLCASSKPTGGSYNEQFFGPGTRLTVL.

The chain carries TRBV10-1 and TRBJ1-2, with a possible D match to TRBD1 (5 bases). The CDR3 contains 13 residues. Trimming took off 3 bases at V and 7 bases at J, with 12 bases between the two ends. CDR1 is WNHNN, CDR2 SYGVQD, per germline (reference sequence). Written as DNA, the CDR3 is TGCGCCAGCAGTGATTCTCTTCAGGGTGGCTACACCTTC. Its protein is CASSDSLQGGYTF.

The CDR3: CASSLSGDRGRDEQFF. The CDR3 region has the DNA TGCGCCAGCAGCCTGAGCGGGGACAGGGGGCGGGATGAGCAGTTCTTC. This chain uses TRBV5-1 with TRBJ2-1; 12 bases are a match to TRBD1. Germline trimming cut 4 bases from V and 8 bases from J; bases unmatched to any gene: 10. The CDR3 extends over 16 amino acids. Germline V gene sequence: CDR1 SGHRS, CDR2 YFSETQ.

This sequence joins TRBV21-1 and TRBJ2-5; the D call of TRBD2 is as the table states it, not checked on the DNA. TRBV21-1 is listed as a pseudogene. CDR3 length: 19 residues. The CDR3 protein is CASSKGSGTSVGRWETQYF. The DNA of the CDR3 is TGTGCCAGCAGCAAAGGGTCCGGGACTAGCGTAGGACGGTGGGAGACCCAGTACTTC.

The chain has TRBV7-6 and TRBJ1-6; tentative D call: TRBD1 (5 bases). The ends were cut back, 1 base at V and 7 bases at J, with 8 bases in the middle. The V gene's germline CDR1 is SGHVS and CDR2 FNYEAQ. This CDR3 comprises 14 residues. CDR3 coding DNA: TGTGCCAGCAGCTTAGAAGGGGCGAATTCACCCCTCCACTTT. It encodes CASSLEGANSPLHF.